Below, one T cell receptor beta chain is given with its context. Its cognate antigen is unknown. From RNA transcripts, TCR beta CDR3 regions were amplified. The study used the HTBI primer set for a first-round RT-PCR of the TCR CDR3. TCRdb processed the multiplex PCR reads anew with MiXCR; each CDR3 protein has one entry. The table records hundreds of thousands of distinct CDR3 sequences, less than 45% of them present only once. The sample comes from a study of T cells in Graves' hyperthyroidism and ophthalmopathy. Study-level points and caveats: Stable hyperthyroidism was separated from ophthalmopathy by a model based on 13 V-J features.

Germline CDR1 reads SGHTA; CDR2 reads FQGNSA. V was clipped by 5 bases and J by 3 bases, with 14 bases between them. The CDR3 length is 14 residues. Sequenced material: peripheral blood or thyroid tissue (not recorded which). The TCR originated in an adult man with Graves' disease, either hyperthyroidism or ophthalmopathy (not recorded which). The chain couples TRBV7-2 to TRBJ2-7; perhaps D is TRBD1 or TRBD2 (5 bases each). The CDR3 sequence: CASSPRDPIYEQYF. Here the CDR3 DNA reads TGTGCCAGCAGCCCCCGGGACCCTATCTACGAGCAGTACTTC.